This T cell receptor (beta chain) originates from a study of shared clonotypes between healthy human individuals. As for the study in general: Sampling drew on donors who were a couple of women and a few men aged 18 to 49. The plates for each donor numbered three CD4 naive, three CD4 memory, two CD8 naive and one CD8 memory. Whole-study results and caveats: It was observed that 5% to 6.5% of naive CD4 clonotypes were shared across several donors.

Turning to this clone: As yet, its antigen is unknown.

The method was immunoSEQ multiplex PCR; TCRdb's version includes in-frame clones alone and lacks a portion of them. The sample includes some 2,100,000 clones, approximately 95% of them seen just once. The CDR3 has 16 residues. The germline CDR1 and CDR2 sequences are SQVTM and ANQGSEA. Between the trimmed V and J ends, which lost 4 bases and 9 bases, there was a span of 25 bases. V gene TRBV29-1 combines with J gene TRBJ2-1; D may be TRBD2 (5 bases). Sequenced: naive CD4+ T cells sorted from blood. Subset noted: CD45RA+ positively selected. This clonotype was sampled from a man aged 18 to 35 in good health. The CDR3 bases are TGCAGCGTTGTCGGCGTCGAGGGTTGGTTTCAAGGTGAGCAGTTCTTC. Translating gives CSVVGVEGWFQGEQFF.